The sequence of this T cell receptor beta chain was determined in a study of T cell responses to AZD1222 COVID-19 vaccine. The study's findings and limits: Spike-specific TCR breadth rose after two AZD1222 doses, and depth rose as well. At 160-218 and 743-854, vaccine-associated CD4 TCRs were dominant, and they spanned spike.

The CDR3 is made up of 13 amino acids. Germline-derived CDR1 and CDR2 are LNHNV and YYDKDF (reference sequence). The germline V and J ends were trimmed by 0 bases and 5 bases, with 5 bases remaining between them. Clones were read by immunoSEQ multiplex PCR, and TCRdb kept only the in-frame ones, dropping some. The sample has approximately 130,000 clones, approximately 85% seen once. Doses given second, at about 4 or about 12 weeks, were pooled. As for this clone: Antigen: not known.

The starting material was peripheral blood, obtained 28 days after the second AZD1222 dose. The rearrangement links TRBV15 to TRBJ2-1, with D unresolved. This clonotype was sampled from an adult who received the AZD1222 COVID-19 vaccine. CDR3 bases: TGTGCCACCAGCAGAGACCTCGACAATGAGCAGTTCTTC. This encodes CATSRDLDNEQFF.